The clone carrying this T cell receptor (beta chain) was counted between two and nine times. No antigen is known for it. The data originate from a study of T cells after yellow fever vaccination. Study summary: In the case of low-cell-number fractions, SMART-Seq v4 Ultra Low Input was used for preparation.

The CDR3 is made up of 17 amino acids. V lost 6 bases, J lost 1 base, and 6 bases stayed unmatched. Conversion of TCR transcripts into cDNA relied on 5'RACE template switching, which added a universal primer site and UMIs. Via MiXCR, TCRdb re-called the 5' RACE reads, giving one row per CDR3 protein. The table shows about 320,000 distinct CDR3 sequences, with around 6.8% occurring only once. Study-wide results and limits: Subsequent booster samples again held most clones from primary vaccination (under 98% CD4, approximately 85% CD8). Some clonotypes were seen in both the CD4 and the CD8 compartments. These made up a small share and likely arose from convergent recombination.

V usage is TRBV12-3 or TRBV12-4 and J usage is TRBJ1-6, with TRBD1 identical over 10 bases. The material was PBMCs, obtained more than 35 days after the first yellow fever vaccination. The TCR was taken from a man younger than 35 who received the YFV17D yellow fever vaccine. The CDR3 region is CASSTGTGESYNSPLHF. The CDR3 coding sequence is TGTGCCAGCAGCACCGGGACAGGGGAATCCTATAATTCACCCCTCCACTTT.